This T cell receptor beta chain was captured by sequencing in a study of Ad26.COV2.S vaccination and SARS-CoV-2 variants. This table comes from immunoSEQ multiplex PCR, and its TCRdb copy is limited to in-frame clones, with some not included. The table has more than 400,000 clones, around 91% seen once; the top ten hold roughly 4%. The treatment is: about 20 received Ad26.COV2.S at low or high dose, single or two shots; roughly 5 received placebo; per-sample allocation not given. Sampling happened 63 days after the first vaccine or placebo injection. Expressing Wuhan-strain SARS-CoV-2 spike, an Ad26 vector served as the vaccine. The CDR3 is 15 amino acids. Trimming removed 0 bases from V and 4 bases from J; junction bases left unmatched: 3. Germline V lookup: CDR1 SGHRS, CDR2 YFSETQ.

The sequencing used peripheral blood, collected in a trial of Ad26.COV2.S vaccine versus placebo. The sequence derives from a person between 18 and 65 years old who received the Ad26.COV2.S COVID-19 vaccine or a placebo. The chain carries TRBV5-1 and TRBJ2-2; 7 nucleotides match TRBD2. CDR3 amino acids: CASSLETSATGELFF. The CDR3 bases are TGCGCCAGCAGCTTGGAAACTAGCGCCACCGGGGAGCTGTTTTTT. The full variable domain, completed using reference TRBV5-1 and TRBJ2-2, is KAGVTQTPRYLIKTRGQQVTLSCSPISGHRSVSWYQQTPGQGLQFLFEYFSETQRNKGNFPGRFSGRQFSNSRSEMNVSTLELGDSALYLCASSLETSATGELFFGEGSRLTVL.